The present T cell receptor (beta chain) was sequenced within a study of OX40 agonist ivuxolimab in advanced cancers. Study findings and constraints: Normalized T-cell clonal expansion was also low in some nonresponders.

CDR3 length equals 16 residues. Germline V CDR1 and CDR2: SGHTA, FQGTGA. V dropped 2 bases and J dropped 5; count of bases not matched to a gene: 5. Profiling relied on immunoSEQ multiplex PCR, and the TCRdb table lists in-frame clones only, not all of them. The data contain approximately 87,000 clones, about 93% of them singletons. Note on this clone: Its antigen is undetermined.

This sequence joins TRBV7-3 and TRBJ2-7; 14 bases fit TRBD2. Sequenced material: CD4+ or CD8+ T cells sorted from blood, taken in a trial of the OX40 agonist ivuxolimab. The TCR comes from an adult with an advanced solid tumor such as melanoma, head and neck, liver or kidney cancer. The CDR3: CASSLGLAGGLDEQYF. In DNA form, the CDR3 reads TGTGCCAGCAGCTTAGGACTAGCGGGAGGACTAGACGAGCAGTACTTC.